This T cell receptor (beta chain) is drawn from a study of T cell changes during pregnancy in multiple sclerosis. Only in-frame clones appear in the TCRdb table, and some are missing; sequencing was by immunoSEQ multiplex PCR. The sample includes fewer than 40,000 clones, about nine tenths of them seen just once. This clone was observed a handful of times. The sequences come from CD4+ T cells from peripheral blood mononuclear cells, collected in the first trimester of pregnancy. The TCR comes from a female donor in good health, enrolled as a control in a pregnancy study.

The CDR3 region is CASSQLDRGSDGYTF. CDR3 DNA sequence: TGTGCCAGCAGCCAATTAGACAGGGGGAGTGATGGCTACACCTTC. J is TRBJ1-2 and V is TRBV14; 9 bases match TRBD1. Germline loops: CDR1 SGHDN, CDR2 FVKESK. The CDR3 has 15 residues. With 2 bases clipped from V and 6 bases from J, the junction kept 7 bases outside the gene matches. The full variable domain, completed using reference TRBV14 and TRBJ1-2, is EAGVTQFPSHSVIEKGQTVTLRCDPISGHDNLYWYRRVMGKEIKFLLHFVKESKQDESGMPNNRFLAERTGGTYSTLKVQPAELEDSGVYFCASSQLDRGSDGYTFGSGTRLTVV.